The T cell receptor beta chain described here comes from a study of CD8 T cells in Susac syndrome. Study-level information: Patients with Susac syndrome were therapy-naive, taking corticosteroids, with some also receiving intravenous immunoglobulin, or taking intravenous immunoglobulin alone at the time their blood was drawn. Broader study findings: Within Susac syndrome CD4+ T cell repertoires, clonal expansion was not evident.

Germline V lookup: CDR1 KGHDR, CDR2 SFDVKD. Trimming shortened V by 3 bases and J by 1 base, and 15 bases separated the two germline ends. This CDR3 region has 17 residues. The sample holds one count of this clonotype. Its target is unknown. Random hexamers primed reverse transcription of roughly 0.45 to 1 ug RNA. The immunoSEQ assay covered 54 Vbeta and 13 Jbeta segments for CDR3. TCRdb used MiXCR to reprocess the immunoSEQ multiplex PCR reads, holding one entry per CDR3 protein. The sample contains around 170,000 distinct CDR3 sequences, 90% to 96% of which appear only once. CD8+ and CD4+ T cells were negatively isolated; TEMRA cells were FACS-enriched.

Sequenced input: CD4+ T cells from PBMCs. This chain uses TRBV24-1 with TRBJ1-5; D call uncertain. This TCR was sampled from a human donor with Susac syndrome. In nucleotides, the CDR3 is TGTGCCACCAGTGATGCCCAGGAACGGGAAAGCAATCAGCCCCAGCATTTT. Its protein is CATSDAQERESNQPQHF.